These T cell receptor beta chains were read from a single sample in a study of cytomegalovirus exposure and HLA in healthy donors. The table came from immunoSEQ multiplex PCR; TCRdb's copy has only in-frame clones and leaves some out. The table has about 190,000 clones, about 90% seen once; the top ten hold 1% to 1.5%. The sample consisted of PBMCs. The source is a man younger than 45 in good health and CMV-seronegative. Each CDR3 is given with its conserved first and last residue. Each record gives: D gene, V gene, J gene, clone size, CDR3 DNA, CDR3 protein. The D gene is left open where the match is weak. Clone size is not always given. Where it is, it says once, few, many or a class for expanded clones.

>.|TRBV11-2|TRBJ2-4|.
TGTGCCAGCAGCTTATTCGCGACCCCAGGCAGTCAGTACTTC
CASSLFATPGSQYF
>.|TRBV6-1|TRBJ2-3|.
TGTGCCAGCCTCCTCCTGCGGTTCACAGATACGCAGTATTTT
CASLLLRFTDTQYF
>TRBD1|TRBV30|TRBJ1-5|.
TGTGCCTGGAGTCAAGAAGGGACAGGGGGTCGGGGCAATCAGCCCCAGCATTTT
CAWSQEGTGGRGNQPQHF
>TRBD1|TRBV6-9|TRBJ2-4|.
TGTGCCAGCACGAAACGACAGGGGGCCAAAAACAGTCAGTACTTC
CASTKRQGAKNSQYF
>TRBD1|TRBV2|TRBJ2-1|.
TGTGCCAGCAGTGAATTAGGGGGCGGAGAGCAGTTCTTC
CASSELGGGEQFF
>TRBD1|TRBV5-1|TRBJ2-5|.
TGCGCCAGCAGCAACGACAGGGAAAAGTACTTC
CASSNDREKYF
>TRBD1|TRBV18|TRBJ2-7|.
TGTGCCAGCTCACCCGGGACAGAATCCTACGAGCAGTACTTC
CASSPGTESYEQYF
>.|TRBV12-5|TRBJ1-1|.
TGTGCTAGTGGTATCGCCGGGGGCACTGAAGCTTTCTTT
CASGIAGGTEAFF
>.|TRBV28|TRBJ2-6|once
TGTGCCAGTATTAAATCTGGGGCCAACGGCCTGACTTTC
CASIKSGANGLTF
>.|TRBV2|TRBJ1-1|.
TGTGCCAGCAGTGTGCTGCAGGGAGGTGCTGAAGCTTTCTTT
CASSVLQGGAEAFF
>.|TRBV19|TRBJ2-2|.
TGTGCCAGTACTGCAAGGGGTTTGAACACCGGGGAGCTGTTTTTT
CASTARGLNTGELFF
>.|TRBV7-6|TRBJ2-7|.
TGTGCCAGCAGCCCCGGATATAGCTACGAGCAGTACTTC
CASSPGYSYEQYF
>.|TRBV13|TRBJ2-1|.
TGTGCCAGCAGCTTAGGGTTACCGACTAGCTCCTACAATGAGCAGTTCTTC
CASSLGLPTSSYNEQFF
>TRBD2|TRBV14|TRBJ2-6|.
TGTGCCAGCAGCCCAACTCCTGGCGGGGGACCCCGCTCTGGGGCCAACGGCCTGACTTTC
CASSPTPGGGPRSGANGLTF
>.|TRBV2|TRBJ2-2|.
TGTGCCAGCAGTCCCCAAGGACAGTTCAACACCGGGGAGCTGTTTTTT
CASSPQGQFNTGELFF
>.|TRBV14|TRBJ1-1|once
TGTGCCAGCAGCCAAGATTTTGGGAGGGGGTGTGCTTTCTTT
CASSQDFGRGCAFF
>TRBD1|TRBV14|TRBJ2-5|.
TGTGCCAGCAGCCAAGACCGAGACAGGGGGTTACAAGAGACCCAGTACTTC
CASSQDRDRGLQETQYF
>TRBD1|TRBV27|TRBJ1-5|.
TGTGCCAGCCGACAGGGTAATACCTCACATAGCAATCAGCCCCAGCATTTT
CASRQGNTSHSNQPQHF
>TRBD1|TRBV6-1|TRBJ1-3|.
TGTGCCAGCAGTGAGGGACAGGGGCTAAGAAACACCATATATTTT
CASSEGQGLRNTIYF
>.|TRBV27|TRBJ2-5|.
TGTGCCAGCAGTTCTTATGAGACCCAGTACTTC
CASSSYETQYF
>TRBD1|TRBV4-1|TRBJ1-3|.
TGCGCCAGCAGCCCTTTTAGGACAGGCAGCTCTGGAAACACCATATATTTT
CASSPFRTGSSGNTIYF
>TRBD1|TRBV18|TRBJ1-1|.
TGTGCCAGCTCGCCCGACAGGGGGTACACTGAAGCTTTCTTT
CASSPDRGYTEAFF
>TRBD1|TRBV11-2|TRBJ2-7|.
TGTGCCAGCAGCCCCCACAGGGGGCGAAGCTCCACCCTGTGGTACTTC
CASSPHRGRSSTLWYF
>.|TRBV2|TRBJ1-1|.
TGTGCCACCTCGAGCAGGGGAACTGAAGCTTTCTTT
CATSSRGTEAFF
>.|TRBV6-5|TRBJ1-5|.
TGTGCCAGCACCCCCTTGGCCCATCAGCCCCAGCATTTT
CASTPLAHQPQHF